These T cell receptor beta chains were read from a single sample in a study of post-analysis software for immune sequencing data. Using its own MiXCR run on the PCR reads, TCRdb lists one record per CDR3 protein. The data hold more than 500,000 distinct CDR3 sequences, with approximately 31% observed a single time. The sequenced material came from blood. These receptor sequences come from a girl aged 2-17 years with multiple sclerosis. CDR3s include the opening cysteine and the closing phenylalanine or tryptophan. D genes are given only for firm matches. For some rows the clone size is stated as once, few or many, or as a class when expanded; others skip it.

cdr3_length	v_call	clone_size	d_call	j_call	cdr3_nt	cdr3_aa
13	TRBV12-3/TRBV12-4	few	.	TRBJ2-2	TGTGCCAGCAGTTTAGCGAACACCGGGGAGCTGTTTTTT	CASSLANTGELFF
12	TRBV29-1	.	.	TRBJ1-1	TGCAGCGTTGATTCCCGAAACACTGAAGCTTTCTTT	CSVDSRNTEAFF
14	TRBV24-1	.	.	TRBJ2-5	TGTGCCACCAGGGATGGGGACACCCCTCCACGGCAGTACTTC	CATRDGDTPPRQYF
14	TRBV12-3/TRBV12-4	once	TRBD1	TRBJ1-1	TGTGCCGGCAGCCCGGGGACAGTGAACACTGAAGCTTTCTTT	CAGSPGTVNTEAFF
13	TRBV2	.	TRBD1	TRBJ1-2	TGTGCCAGCAGTGACAGGGGGAGCTATGGCTACACCTTC	CASSDRGSYGYTF
16	TRBV4-2	.	.	TRBJ2-5	TGTGCCAGCAGCCAAGGGTTTGAGGGGGGGTCAGGGACCCAGTACTTC	CASSQGFEGGSGTQYF
15	TRBV6-5	.	TRBD1	TRBJ1-2	TGTGCCAGCAGTTACTCGGTAACAGGGGGCGGCGGCTACACCTTC	CASSYSVTGGGGYTF
14	TRBV12-3/TRBV12-4	few	.	TRBJ2-2	TGTGCCAGCATGAGGTCCCTAAACACCGGGGAGCTGTTTTTT	CASMRSLNTGELFF
13	TRBV29-1	few	.	TRBJ2-7	TGCAGCGTTGCGGGGACGGTCTCCTACGAGCAGTACTTC	CSVAGTVSYEQYF
13	TRBV9	.	.	TRBJ2-1	TGTGCCAGCAGCGTAGAGTTGGGCTGGGAGCAGTTCTTC	CASSVELGWEQFF
16	TRBV20-1	.	.	TRBJ1-5	TGCAGTGCGAGGATTCCGGGACACGGACCTAATCAGCCCCAGCATTTT	CSARIPGHGPNQPQHF
16	TRBV27	.	.	TRBJ2-5	TGTGCCAGCTCCCGGCGAACTCGACTGGGGCAAGAGACCCAGTACTTC	CASSRRTRLGQETQYF
13	TRBV2	.	.	TRBJ1-4	TGTGCCAGCGCTTTGATCAGGGGTGAAAAACTGTTTTTT	CASALIRGEKLFF
14	TRBV29-1	few	.	TRBJ2-5	TGCAGCGTTGGTGGAGTGGGGGGCGGGGAGACCCAGTACTTC	CSVGGVGGGETQYF
16	TRBV9	.	.	TRBJ1-2	TGTGCCAGCAGCGAGGGGGATGGGGCAGCCAACTATGGCTACACCTTC	CASSEGDGAANYGYTF
13	TRBV7-2	.	.	TRBJ1-6	TGTGCCAGCAGCCAACAGGGACATTCACCCCTCCACTTT	CASSQQGHSPLHF
13	TRBV28	.	.	TRBJ1-2	TGTGCCAGCAGTTTGCCACAAAACTATGGCTACACCTTC	CASSLPQNYGYTF
18	TRBV7-2	.	TRBD2	TRBJ2-3	TGTGCCAGCAGCCCTAGGGCTAGCGGGGGGTCTCGCACAGATACGCAGTATTTT	CASSPRASGGSRTDTQYF
14	TRBV6-5	few	TRBD2	TRBJ2-1	TGTGCCAGCAGCCGTAGCGGGGGTGGCAATGAGCAGTTCTTC	CASSRSGGGNEQFF
15	TRBV7-8	.	.	TRBJ1-6	TGTGCCAGCAGCGTTGGACAGAGCAATAATTCACCCCTCCACTTT	CASSVGQSNNSPLHF
13	TRBV24-1	.	.	TRBJ2-3	TGTGCCACCAGTGGTGTGACTGAGGATACGCAGTATTTT	CATSGVTEDTQYF